The source of this T cell receptor beta chain is a study of T cell repertoires in cytomegalovirus infection. For the study at large: HLA-B-restricted CMV epitopes that are well studied were used alongside recently identified HLA-C-restricted ones.

One entry per CDR3 protein, called by TCRdb with MiXCR from the reads. Of some 310,000 distinct CDR3 sequences listed, just under 25% are singletons. This clonotype was detected once. What it recognizes is unknown. One junction end does not reproduce the germline sequence, and a read error may be involved. The length of the CDR3 is 18 residues. CDR1 and CDR2 from the germline V gene are SGHTA and FQGNSA. Here the sequenced sample was cultured PBMCs, taken from culture after CMV antigen stimulation. The V gene is TRBV7-2, the J gene TRBJ2-5; TRBD2 is a possible D gene (7 bases). This sequence was found in a human donor in good health (CMV status not recorded). Some clones in this sample may be carry-over from other donors' samples. CDR3 residues: CASSLAPIQGGGRETQYF. CDR3 coding DNA: TGTGCCAGCAGCCTAGCCCCAATCCAAGGGGGGGGGAGGGAGACCCAGTACTTC.